What follows is one T cell receptor (beta chain) and its context. CDR3 length: 15 amino acids. V gave up 3 bases and J gave up 2 bases, with 11 bases separating them. The germline V gene encodes CDR1 SGDLS and CDR2 YYNGEE. This sample stems from a study of CD4 and CD8 cells across lung adenocarcinoma regions. Donors had localized lung adenocarcinoma, a non-small cell lung cancer. TCRdb reprocessed the PCR reads via MiXCR and lists one record per CDR3 protein. Counted here are 3,000 to 3,500 distinct CDR3 sequences, about 57% occurring once; the ten biggest clones make up around a third. J is TRBJ2-2 and V is TRBV9, with a possible D match to TRBD1 (5 bases). This sequence was found in a female donor with lung adenocarcinoma. The CD4 and CD8 labels of this study may be unreliable. The sequencing sample was made of CD4+ T cells from the center of a lung tumor. The CDR3 protein is CASSADKLNTGELFF. The DNA for the CDR3 is TGTGCCAGCAGCGCGGACAAGCTCAACACCGGGGAGCTGTTTTTT.